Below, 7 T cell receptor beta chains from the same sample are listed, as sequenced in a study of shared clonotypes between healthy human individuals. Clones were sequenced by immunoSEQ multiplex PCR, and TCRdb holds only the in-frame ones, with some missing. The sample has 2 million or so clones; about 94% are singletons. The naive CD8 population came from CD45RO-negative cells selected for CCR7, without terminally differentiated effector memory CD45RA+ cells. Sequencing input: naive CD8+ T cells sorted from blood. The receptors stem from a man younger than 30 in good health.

The CDR3 spells CASSPSPDGGNEQFF. DNA for the CDR3: TGTGCCAGCAGTCCCTCTCCCGATGGGGGGAATGAGCAGTTCTTC. J is TRBJ2-1 and V is TRBV27; possible D gene TRBD2, 6 bases. Between the trimmed V and J ends, which lost 5 bases and 7 bases, there was a span of 18 bases. Germline loops: CDR1 MNHEY, CDR2 SMNVEV (reference sequence). CDR3 length: 15 amino acids.

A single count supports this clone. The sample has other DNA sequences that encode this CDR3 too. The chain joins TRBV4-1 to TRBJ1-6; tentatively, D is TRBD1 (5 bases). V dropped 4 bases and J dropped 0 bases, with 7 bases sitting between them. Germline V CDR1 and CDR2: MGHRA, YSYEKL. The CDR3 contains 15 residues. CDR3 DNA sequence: TGCGCCAGCAGCCTTGACAGCTCCTATAATTCACCCCTCCACTTT. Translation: CASSLDSSYNSPLHF.

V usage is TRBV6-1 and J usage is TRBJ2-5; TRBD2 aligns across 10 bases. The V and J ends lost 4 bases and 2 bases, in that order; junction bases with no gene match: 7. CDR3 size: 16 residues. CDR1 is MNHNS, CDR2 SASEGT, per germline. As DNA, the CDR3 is TGTGCCAGCAGTGTGTCTAGCGGGGGACTTCAAGAGACCCAGTACTTC. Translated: CASSVSSGGLQETQYF.

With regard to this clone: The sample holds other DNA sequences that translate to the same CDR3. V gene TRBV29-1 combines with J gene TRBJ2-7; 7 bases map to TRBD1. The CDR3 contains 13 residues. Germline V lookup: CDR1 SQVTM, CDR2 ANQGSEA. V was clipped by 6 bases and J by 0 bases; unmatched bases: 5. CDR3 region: CSVGQESSYEQYF. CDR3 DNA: TGCAGCGTCGGACAGGAGAGCTCCTACGAGCAGTACTTC.

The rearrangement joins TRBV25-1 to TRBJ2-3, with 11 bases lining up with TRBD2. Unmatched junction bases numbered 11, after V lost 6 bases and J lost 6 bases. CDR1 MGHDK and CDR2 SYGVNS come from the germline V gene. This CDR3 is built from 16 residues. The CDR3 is CASSDTSGGLYDTQYF. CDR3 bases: TGTGCCAGCAGCGACACTAGCGGGGGCCTATATGATACGCAGTATTTT.

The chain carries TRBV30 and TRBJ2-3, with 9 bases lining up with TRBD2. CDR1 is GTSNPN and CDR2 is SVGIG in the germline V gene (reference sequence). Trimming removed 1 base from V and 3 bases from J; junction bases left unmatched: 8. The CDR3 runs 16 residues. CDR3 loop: CAWSGLAGVGTDTQYF. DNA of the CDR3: TGTGCCTGGAGTGGGTTAGCGGGAGTGGGGACAGATACGCAGTATTTT.

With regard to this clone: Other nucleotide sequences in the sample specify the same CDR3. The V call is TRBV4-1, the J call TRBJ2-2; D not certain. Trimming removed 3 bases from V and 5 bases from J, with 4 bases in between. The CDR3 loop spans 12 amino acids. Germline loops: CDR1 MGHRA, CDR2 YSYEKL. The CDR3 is CASSQLTGELFF. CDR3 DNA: TGCGCCAGCAGCCAGCTAACCGGGGAGCTGTTTTTT.